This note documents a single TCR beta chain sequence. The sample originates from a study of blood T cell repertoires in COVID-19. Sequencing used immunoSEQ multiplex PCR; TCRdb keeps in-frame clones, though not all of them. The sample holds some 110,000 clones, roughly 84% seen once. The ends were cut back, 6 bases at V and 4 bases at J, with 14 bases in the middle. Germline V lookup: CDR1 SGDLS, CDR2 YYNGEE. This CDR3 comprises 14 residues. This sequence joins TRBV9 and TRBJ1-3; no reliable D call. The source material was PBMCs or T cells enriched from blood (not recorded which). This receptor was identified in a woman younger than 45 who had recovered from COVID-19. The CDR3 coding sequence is TGTGCCAGCACACGAGCAACAGAAGGAAACACCATATATTTT. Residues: CASTRATEGNTIYF.